The rows below give T cell receptor beta chains drawn from one sample of a study of blood T cell repertoires in COVID-19. Here immunoSEQ multiplex PCR was the method, and the copy in TCRdb shows in-frame clones only, minus some. The profile shows approximately 100,000 clones, approximately 92% of them singletons. Input material: peripheral blood. Source of these receptors: a woman of 80 years or more with acute or convalescent COVID-19. The CDR3 runs from the conserved cysteine through the conserved F or W. A D gene is named only where the DNA matches it firmly. A row's size may be missing; if present it is once, few, many or a size class.

v_gene: TRBV28
abundance: NA
d_gene: TRBD1
j_gene: TRBJ1-2
len: 17
CDR3nt: TGTGCCAGCAGTTCCTGGGGGGGGGACAGGTTTTCCCATGGCTACACCTTC
CDR3aa: CASSSWGGDRFSHGYTF

v_gene: TRBV7-8
abundance: once
d_gene: NA
j_gene: TRBJ2-7
len: 13
CDR3nt: TGTGCCAGCAGCTTAACAGCAACCTACGAGCAGTACTTC
CDR3aa: CASSLTATYEQYF

v_gene: TRBV5-4
abundance: NA
d_gene: TRBD1
j_gene: TRBJ1-4
len: 15
CDR3nt: TGTGCCAGCAGCTTGGGTGGACAGGGTAATGAAAAACTGTTTTTT
CDR3aa: CASSLGGQGNEKLFF

v_gene: TRBV6-5
abundance: NA
d_gene: TRBD1
j_gene: TRBJ1-2
len: 13
CDR3nt: TGTGCCAGCAGGGTAGGGACAGGGGTTGGCTACACCTTC
CDR3aa: CASRVGTGVGYTF

v_gene: TRBV24-1
abundance: NA
d_gene: TRBD1
j_gene: TRBJ1-4
len: 19
CDR3nt: TGTGCCACCAGTGATTTGCCCAGACACAGGGGCGCAACTAATGAAAAACTGTTTTTT
CDR3aa: CATSDLPRHRGATNEKLFF

v_gene: TRBV5-1
abundance: NA
d_gene: TRBD2
j_gene: TRBJ2-1
len: 18
CDR3nt: TGCGCCAGCAGCCCGGGACTAGCGGGGGGTCTTTTCTACAATGAGCAGTTCTTC
CDR3aa: CASSPGLAGGLFYNEQFF

v_gene: TRBV10-3
abundance: NA
d_gene: TRBD1
j_gene: TRBJ1-2
len: 16
CDR3nt: TGTGCCATCCGAGTTGGGGACAGGGGAACCAACTATGGCTACACCTTC
CDR3aa: CAIRVGDRGTNYGYTF

v_gene: TRBV7-2
abundance: NA
d_gene: NA
j_gene: TRBJ2-7
len: 13
CDR3nt: TGTGCCAGCAGCTTAGAACAGGGATACGAGCAGTACTTC
CDR3aa: CASSLEQGYEQYF

v_gene: TRBV7-2
abundance: NA
d_gene: NA
j_gene: TRBJ2-1
len: 14
CDR3nt: TGTGCCAGCAGCTTAGTAAGGAGGGTCAATGAGCAGTTCTTC
CDR3aa: CASSLVRRVNEQFF

v_gene: TRBV9
abundance: NA
d_gene: NA
j_gene: TRBJ1-6
len: 14
CDR3nt: TGTGCCAGCAGCGTTCTCAGGGAAAATTCACCCCTCCACTTT
CDR3aa: CASSVLRENSPLHF

v_gene: TRBV7-7
abundance: NA
d_gene: TRBD1
j_gene: TRBJ2-3
len: 15
CDR3nt: TGTGCCAGCAGCTTACAGGGGGCGAGTGGAGATACGCAGTATTTT
CDR3aa: CASSLQGASGDTQYF

v_gene: TRBV9
abundance: NA
d_gene: TRBD2
j_gene: TRBJ2-2
len: 14
CDR3nt: TGTGCCAGCAGCGTAGGGGGAGGGCCCGGGGAGCTGTTTTTT
CDR3aa: CASSVGGGPGELFF

v_gene: TRBV4-1
abundance: NA
d_gene: TRBD1
j_gene: TRBJ1-2
len: 15
CDR3nt: TGCGCCAGCAGCCAAGTGGACAGGGGGTTCGATGGCTACACCTTC
CDR3aa: CASSQVDRGFDGYTF

v_gene: TRBV10-2
abundance: NA
d_gene: NA
j_gene: TRBJ2-1
len: 15
CDR3nt: TGCGCCACCGGGCCAGGGACACCGAGTTGGAATGAGCAGTTCTTC
CDR3aa: CATGPGTPSWNEQFF

v_gene: TRBV6-5
abundance: NA
d_gene: NA
j_gene: TRBJ1-4
len: 14
CDR3nt: TGTGCCAGCAGCCCAGGGGTTTCAGGCTGGAAACTGTTTTTT
CDR3aa: CASSPGVSGWKLFF

v_gene: TRBV11-2
abundance: once
d_gene: TRBD2
j_gene: TRBJ2-1
len: 13
CDR3nt: TGTGCCAGTGCACGGCGGGGGGGCCGTTCAGCATTCTTC
CDR3aa: CASARRGGRSAFF

v_gene: TRBV30
abundance: NA
d_gene: TRBD1
j_gene: TRBJ1-5
len: 12
CDR3nt: TGTGCCTGGGGACAGGGGGGACAGCCCCAGCATTTT
CDR3aa: CAWGQGGQPQHF

v_gene: TRBV1
abundance: NA
d_gene: NA
j_gene: TRBJ2-3
len: 12
CDR3nt: TGCACCAGCAGCCAAGTGGGAGGGAGCAGTATTTTT
CDR3aa: CTSSQVGGSSIF

v_gene: TRBV19
abundance: NA
d_gene: NA
j_gene: TRBJ1-5
len: 17
CDR3nt: TGTGCCAGTAGTATACGTGCCCGCGACAGCCTCAATCAGCCCCAGCATTTT
CDR3aa: CASSIRARDSLNQPQHF

v_gene: TRBV18
abundance: NA
d_gene: TRBD1
j_gene: TRBJ2-5
len: 15
CDR3nt: TGTGCCAGCTCACCGGACGACAGGGTCCAAGAGACCCAGTACTTC
CDR3aa: CASSPDDRVQETQYF

v_gene: TRBV11-2
abundance: NA
d_gene: TRBD1
j_gene: TRBJ1-5
len: 16
CDR3nt: TGTGCCAGCAGCCTCGGGACAGTGGTTAGCAATCAGCCCCAGCATTTT
CDR3aa: CASSLGTVVSNQPQHF

v_gene: TRBV28
abundance: NA
d_gene: TRBD2
j_gene: TRBJ2-5
len: 19
CDR3nt: TGTGCCAGCAGTAAATTAGCGGGGGGGAGCTCAAGGTCACAAGAGACCCAGTACTTC
CDR3aa: CASSKLAGGSSRSQETQYF

v_gene: TRBV10-3
abundance: NA
d_gene: TRBD1
j_gene: TRBJ1-3
len: 16
CDR3nt: TGTGCCATCAGTGGGTTCCCCGGGACAGGGGGAAACACCATATATTTT
CDR3aa: CAISGFPGTGGNTIYF

v_gene: TRBV13
abundance: NA
d_gene: NA
j_gene: TRBJ1-2
len: 13
CDR3nt: TGTGCCAGCAGCCCGAACAGGCGCTATGGCTACACCTTC
CDR3aa: CASSPNRRYGYTF

v_gene: TRBV12-3/TRBV12-4
abundance: NA
d_gene: NA
j_gene: TRBJ2-2
len: 13
CDR3nt: TGTGCCAGCAGTTTCCGGGACACCGGGGAGCTGTTTTTT
CDR3aa: CASSFRDTGELFF

v_gene: TRBV29-1
abundance: NA
d_gene: NA
j_gene: TRBJ1-1
len: 12
CDR3nt: TGCAGCGTTGAAGGACACGGCCTTGGAGCTTTCTTT
CDR3aa: CSVEGHGLGAFF

v_gene: TRBV18
abundance: NA
d_gene: NA
j_gene: TRBJ2-7
len: 15
CDR3nt: TGTGCCAGCTCACCGGCCCAGCAGGCCCCCTACGAGCAGTACTTC
CDR3aa: CASSPAQQAPYEQYF

v_gene: TRBV27
abundance: NA
d_gene: TRBD2
j_gene: TRBJ2-7
len: 15
CDR3nt: TGTGCCAGCAGGTTACTAGCGGGGGGAACCTACGAGCAGTACTTC
CDR3aa: CASRLLAGGTYEQYF

v_gene: TRBV18
abundance: NA
d_gene: TRBD1
j_gene: TRBJ1-1
len: 15
CDR3nt: TGTGCCAGCTCATTAGGGACAGTCCCTAACACTGAAGCTTTCTTT
CDR3aa: CASSLGTVPNTEAFF

v_gene: TRBV7-9
abundance: NA
d_gene: NA
j_gene: TRBJ2-5
len: 13
CDR3nt: TGTGCCAGCAGCTTCGGGGGACGAGAGACCCAGTACTTC
CDR3aa: CASSFGGRETQYF

v_gene: TRBV14
abundance: NA
d_gene: TRBD1
j_gene: TRBJ2-7
len: 18
CDR3nt: TGTGCCAGCAGCCAGGGGACAGGCTACCAAGACATCTTCTACGAGCAGTACTTC
CDR3aa: CASSQGTGYQDIFYEQYF

v_gene: TRBV28
abundance: NA
d_gene: NA
j_gene: TRBJ1-6
len: 16
CDR3nt: TGTGCCAGTGCGCAGGCCGGAAGCTCCTATAATTCACCCCTCCACTTT
CDR3aa: CASAQAGSSYNSPLHF

v_gene: TRBV10-3
abundance: few
d_gene: NA
j_gene: TRBJ2-2
len: 13
CDR3nt: TGTGCCATCCAGGGGAAGAACACCGGGGAGCTGTTTTTT
CDR3aa: CAIQGKNTGELFF

v_gene: TRBV6-2/TRBV6-3
abundance: NA
d_gene: NA
j_gene: TRBJ2-2
len: 16
CDR3nt: TGTGCCAGCAGTTACCCCCCCAGGGGGAACACCGGGGAGCTGTTTTTT
CDR3aa: CASSYPPRGNTGELFF

v_gene: TRBV12-3/TRBV12-4
abundance: NA
d_gene: NA
j_gene: TRBJ1-1
len: 13
CDR3nt: TGTGCCAGCAGTTTAGCGGAGGTCACTGAAGCTTTCTTT
CDR3aa: CASSLAEVTEAFF

v_gene: TRBV28
abundance: NA
d_gene: TRBD1
j_gene: TRBJ2-3
len: 15
CDR3nt: TGTGCCAGCAAGGGACAGGGGGCGCGTACGGATACGCAGTATTTT
CDR3aa: CASKGQGARTDTQYF

v_gene: TRBV3-1/TRBV3-2
abundance: NA
d_gene: TRBD1
j_gene: TRBJ1-2
len: 13
CDR3nt: TGTGCCAGCAGCCAACGGGGACAGTGGGGCTACACCTTC
CDR3aa: CASSQRGQWGYTF

v_gene: TRBV9
abundance: NA
d_gene: TRBD2
j_gene: TRBJ2-3
len: 17
CDR3nt: TGTGCCAGCAGCCCCGGGACTAGCGGGGGGCCCGGGGATACGCAGTATTTT
CDR3aa: CASSPGTSGGPGDTQYF

v_gene: TRBV24-1
abundance: NA
d_gene: NA
j_gene: TRBJ2-1
len: 15
CDR3nt: TGTGCCACCAGTGATTTGGGCGGCGCTTACAATGAGCAGTTCTTC
CDR3aa: CATSDLGGAYNEQFF

v_gene: TRBV7-8
abundance: NA
d_gene: TRBD2
j_gene: TRBJ2-1
len: 15
CDR3nt: TGTGCCAGCAGCCCGGGACTAGTCTCCTACAATGAGCAGTTCTTC
CDR3aa: CASSPGLVSYNEQFF

v_gene: TRBV18
abundance: NA
d_gene: NA
j_gene: TRBJ2-7
len: 15
CDR3nt: TGTGCCAGCTCACCAGGGCAGGGGAATGGCTACGAGCAGTACTTC
CDR3aa: CASSPGQGNGYEQYF

v_gene: TRBV5-1
abundance: NA
d_gene: TRBD2
j_gene: TRBJ2-3
len: 16
CDR3nt: TGCGCCAGCAGCTTGGTGGCGGGGGGGCGGTCAGATACGCAGTATTTT
CDR3aa: CASSLVAGGRSDTQYF

v_gene: TRBV7-8
abundance: NA
d_gene: NA
j_gene: TRBJ2-7
len: 15
CDR3nt: TGTGCCAGCAGCTTAGAGGTTTCGGGGGATTACGAGCAGTACTTC
CDR3aa: CASSLEVSGDYEQYF

v_gene: TRBV19
abundance: few
d_gene: NA
j_gene: TRBJ2-2
len: 16
CDR3nt: TGTGCCAGTAGTCCGGGGTGGGGTTCGAACACCGGGGAGCTGTTTTTT
CDR3aa: CASSPGWGSNTGELFF

v_gene: TRBV6-5
abundance: NA
d_gene: NA
j_gene: TRBJ1-2
len: 13
CDR3nt: TGTGCCAGCAGTTACGGACAGTTCTATGGCTACACCTTC
CDR3aa: CASSYGQFYGYTF

v_gene: TRBV2
abundance: NA
d_gene: TRBD1
j_gene: TRBJ2-2
len: 16
CDR3nt: TGTGCCAGCAAATCGGGACAGGGGGTGTTCACCGGGGAGCTGTTTTTT
CDR3aa: CASKSGQGVFTGELFF

v_gene: TRBV7-9
abundance: NA
d_gene: NA
j_gene: TRBJ2-5
len: 16
CDR3nt: TGTGCCAGCAGCTTAGGCGGGTCGAGCAGACAAGAGACCCAGTACTTC
CDR3aa: CASSLGGSSRQETQYF

v_gene: TRBV29-1
abundance: NA
d_gene: TRBD1
j_gene: TRBJ2-1
len: 14
CDR3nt: TGCAGCGCCGACACAGGGACAGGGGGTGCTGAGCAGTTCTTC
CDR3aa: CSADTGTGGAEQFF

v_gene: TRBV7-2
abundance: NA
d_gene: TRBD1
j_gene: TRBJ1-5
len: 16
CDR3nt: TGTGCCAGCAGCTTAGTGGGGACAGGGGGCAATCAGCCCCAGCATTTT
CDR3aa: CASSLVGTGGNQPQHF

v_gene: TRBV9
abundance: NA
d_gene: NA
j_gene: TRBJ2-1
len: 14
CDR3nt: TGTGCCAGCAGCGTAGGGGCGGGATACAATGAGCAGTTCTTC
CDR3aa: CASSVGAGYNEQFF

v_gene: TRBV18
abundance: NA
d_gene: NA
j_gene: TRBJ2-1
len: 15
CDR3nt: TGTGCCAGCTCACCACCGTACCGGGATGTCAATGAGCAGTTCTTC
CDR3aa: CASSPPYRDVNEQFF

v_gene: TRBV5-1
abundance: NA
d_gene: TRBD2
j_gene: TRBJ2-7
len: 15
CDR3nt: TGCGCCAGCAGCTTGGCGCCTAGCGGCGGGTACGAGCAGTACTTC
CDR3aa: CASSLAPSGGYEQYF

v_gene: TRBV18
abundance: NA
d_gene: NA
j_gene: TRBJ2-1
len: 13
CDR3nt: TGTGCCAGCTCACAACCTACAGGGAGTGAGCAGTTCTTC
CDR3aa: CASSQPTGSEQFF

v_gene: TRBV4-1
abundance: once
d_gene: NA
j_gene: TRBJ2-7
len: 16
CDR3nt: TGCGCCAGCAGCCGATCCATCCTGGACAAAATCTACGAGCAGTACTTC
CDR3aa: CASSRSILDKIYEQYF

v_gene: TRBV19
abundance: NA
d_gene: TRBD1
j_gene: TRBJ1-5
len: 16
CDR3nt: TGTGCCAGTACCACCGGGACAGGGTTTAACAATCAGCCCCAGCATTTT
CDR3aa: CASTTGTGFNNQPQHF

v_gene: TRBV10-3
abundance: NA
d_gene: TRBD1
j_gene: TRBJ1-1
len: 14
CDR3nt: TGTGCCATCAGGAAGGGACAGGGGGAGACTGAAGCTTTCTTT
CDR3aa: CAIRKGQGETEAFF